This T cell receptor (beta chain) was profiled in a study of blood T cell repertoires in COVID-19 (TCRdb year 2020). Some background on the complete study: The collaborator samples originated in the United States, Italy and Spain and spanned the acute and convalescent phases of COVID-19. The prospective study material was composed of cDNA or gDNA derived from T cells, B-cell-depleted T cells, or PBMCs. The dataset comprised deeply sampled blood TCRbeta repertoires from subjects exposed to, actively infected with, or recovered from COVID-19. The repertoires were released in a freely available public database meant as a resource for research on the immune response to SARS-CoV-2. Samples came from the ongoing ImmuneRACE study (first 160 participants) plus 1,254 subjects from 6 global collaborators. Sample metadata almost always included a de-identified subject ID, COVID-19 status, age in years and sex. Where available, HLA class I and class II types were taken from metadata supplied by the sample provider and were not determined by assay-based typing.

As regards this clone: Its cognate antigen has yet to be identified. Base qualities were left out, and no much larger clone turns up one base away.

TCRbeta CDR3 regions were amplified from genomic DNA by means of the immunoSEQ Assay, a bias-controlled multiplex PCR. The original pipeline was this. The number of nucleated cells in each sample was estimated from the amplification of reference gene primers within the assay. To quantify the absolute abundance of each unique TCRbeta CDR3 rearrangement, sequence reads were collapsed and filtered. For each sample, productive Simpson clonality was calculated as the square root of Simpson's diversity index across productive rearrangements. The immuneACCESS repertoire file appears here via TCRdb, limited to in-frame rearrangements. These files lack a portion of the clones; in checked studies, under half of the deficit traces to unresolved V genes, and the cause of the others is not known. V and J calls and clone size come straight from that table; D and trimming were deduced from the DNA. The table for this sample lists over 120,000 clones; roughly 90% of them were counted only once. The ten most abundant clones make up 0.95% of the sample.

What the study reported, not specific to this receptor: How much clinical and demographic metadata was included differed by source and by participant, and the metadata was provided uncurated.

The collaborating institutions used their own protocols to collect whole blood in K2EDTA tubes. For TCRbeta analysis, collaborator samples were shipped as frozen whole blood, as isolated PBMCs, or as DNA extracted from either sample type. Sequenced: peripheral blood. The origin of this receptor is a woman aged 50 to 65 with acute or convalescent COVID-19.

The CDR3 is CASRSPGGNTIYF. The DNA sequence reads TGTGCCAGTAGATCCCCGGGTGGAAACACCATATATTTT. The V and J genes are TRBV19 and TRBJ1-3; the D gene identity is not certain. The CDR3 starts with the cysteine, ends with the phenylalanine, and has 13 residues. Only CDR3 DNA remains: 39 bases, in frame from the first base. Trimming costs V 6 bases and J 3 bases, and their ends lie 9 bases apart. Via the germline V gene (reference sequence), CDR1 is LNHDA and CDR2 SQIVND.